This is a list of T cell receptor beta chains from one sample in a study of blood T cells in healthy people across ages. One entry per CDR3 protein, called by TCRdb with MiXCR from the 5' RACE reads. The sample contains about 1 million distinct CDR3 sequences, 35% to 55% of which appear only once. Sequencing was carried out using blood. These receptors all stem from a woman aged 60-75 years in good health. Each CDR3 is given with its conserved first and last residue. D genes are given only for firm matches. Size tells how often a clone was seen (once, few, many) or the class of an expanded clone, and some rows leave it out.

abundance: few; j_gene: TRBJ2-3; v_gene: TRBV7-9; d_gene: TRBD1; CDR3nt: TGTGCCAGCAGCCCCACGGACAGGCCCCCCGTTACGCAGTATTTT; CDR3aa: CASSPTDRPPVTQYF
abundance: NA; j_gene: TRBJ2-7; v_gene: TRBV4-1; d_gene: TRBD2; CDR3nt: TGCGCCAGCAGCCAAGCGACTAGCGTCGTCAACGAGCAGTACTTC; CDR3aa: CASSQATSVVNEQYF
abundance: few; j_gene: TRBJ2-4; v_gene: TRBV15; d_gene: TRBD2; CDR3nt: TGTGCCACCAGTACAGCGGGAGGGCCCTCAAACATTCAGTACTTC; CDR3aa: CATSTAGGPSNIQYF
abundance: NA; j_gene: TRBJ1-1; v_gene: TRBV4-1; d_gene: NA; CDR3nt: TGCGCCAGCAGCCAAGATTACGCGAGGACTGAAGCTTTCTTT; CDR3aa: CASSQDYARTEAFF
abundance: many; j_gene: TRBJ2-7; v_gene: TRBV20-1; d_gene: NA; CDR3nt: TGCAGTGCTATCCCCGGGACCGCCGCCTACGAGCAGTACTTC; CDR3aa: CSAIPGTAAYEQYF
abundance: NA; j_gene: TRBJ2-7; v_gene: TRBV11-2; d_gene: NA; CDR3nt: TGTGCCAGCAGCCCAGGTGCCGCTGTGTCCTACGAGCAGTACTTC; CDR3aa: CASSPGAAVSYEQYF
abundance: NA; j_gene: TRBJ1-2; v_gene: TRBV5-1; d_gene: NA; CDR3nt: TGCGCCAGCAGCGCAACGTGGGGGCACGGCTACACCTTC; CDR3aa: CASSATWGHGYTF
abundance: NA; j_gene: TRBJ2-3; v_gene: TRBV11-1; d_gene: NA; CDR3nt: TGTGCCAGCAGGTTAGGATGGACAGATACGCAGTATTTT; CDR3aa: CASRLGWTDTQYF
abundance: once; j_gene: TRBJ2-7; v_gene: TRBV6-5; d_gene: TRBD2; CDR3nt: TGTGCCAGCAGGGATTACAGCGGGGTGGAGCAGTACTTC; CDR3aa: CASRDYSGVEQYF
abundance: NA; j_gene: TRBJ2-3; v_gene: TRBV9; d_gene: NA; CDR3nt: TGTGCCAGCAGCGTAGAAAATGGGAGGGGGTCAGATACGCAGTATTTT; CDR3aa: CASSVENGRGSDTQYF
abundance: NA; j_gene: TRBJ1-5; v_gene: TRBV15; d_gene: NA; CDR3nt: TGTGCCACGAGAGGGAGAGAGGGTCAGCCCCAGCATTTT; CDR3aa: CATRGREGQPQHF
abundance: NA; j_gene: TRBJ2-7; v_gene: TRBV28; d_gene: NA; CDR3nt: TGTGCCAGCAGAATGGGGTTAGACCCGGAGAGGCAGTACTTC; CDR3aa: CASRMGLDPERQYF
abundance: few; j_gene: TRBJ2-5; v_gene: TRBV7-2; d_gene: TRBD1; CDR3nt: TGTGCCAGCAGCGGCGGACAGGGGGTAGGCGAGACCCAGTACTTC; CDR3aa: CASSGGQGVGETQYF
abundance: NA; j_gene: TRBJ2-1; v_gene: TRBV9; d_gene: TRBD2; CDR3nt: TGTGCCAGCAGCGTTGTGACTAGCGGACCGTACAATGAGCAGTTCTTC; CDR3aa: CASSVVTSGPYNEQFF
abundance: NA; j_gene: TRBJ1-2; v_gene: TRBV29-1; d_gene: TRBD1; CDR3nt: TGCAGCGCTGAGGGGACAGGGGACTATGGCTACACCTTC; CDR3aa: CSAEGTGDYGYTF
abundance: NA; j_gene: TRBJ2-1; v_gene: TRBV27; d_gene: TRBD2; CDR3nt: TGTGCCAGCAGTCCCGGGGAGGCGGGAGGGCGTAATGAGCAGTTCTTC; CDR3aa: CASSPGEAGGRNEQFF
abundance: NA; j_gene: TRBJ2-7; v_gene: TRBV7-9; d_gene: NA; CDR3nt: TGTGCCAGCAGCTTAACCGGGGGCGATTTGTACGAGCAGTACTTC; CDR3aa: CASSLTGGDLYEQYF
abundance: few; j_gene: TRBJ2-5; v_gene: TRBV28; d_gene: NA; CDR3nt: TGTGCCAGCAGTTCACCCGGGACAATAGAGACCCAGTACTTC; CDR3aa: CASSSPGTIETQYF
abundance: NA; j_gene: TRBJ2-5; v_gene: TRBV4-1; d_gene: NA; CDR3nt: TGCGCCAGCAGCCAAGAAGGCTCGCGGACCTTAAGAGAGACCCAGTACTTC; CDR3aa: CASSQEGSRTLRETQYF
abundance: NA; j_gene: TRBJ2-7; v_gene: TRBV5-5; d_gene: TRBD2; CDR3nt: TGTGCCAGCAGCCAAACTAGCGGAGTATCCTACGAGCAGTACTTC; CDR3aa: CASSQTSGVSYEQYF
abundance: once; j_gene: TRBJ1-1; v_gene: TRBV29-1; d_gene: NA; CDR3nt: TGCAGCGTTGAAGTACGGGGGGTCGGGGAATCGAACACTGAAGCTTTCTTT; CDR3aa: CSVEVRGVGESNTEAFF
abundance: NA; j_gene: TRBJ1-2; v_gene: TRBV7-9; d_gene: NA; CDR3nt: TGTGCCAGCACGCCAAGGGATGGCTACACCTTC; CDR3aa: CASTPRDGYTF
abundance: NA; j_gene: TRBJ2-1; v_gene: TRBV7-7; d_gene: NA; CDR3nt: TGTGCCAGCAGCTTAATTCTCTCCGGGACCGATGAGCAGTTCTTC; CDR3aa: CASSLILSGTDEQFF
abundance: NA; j_gene: TRBJ2-7; v_gene: TRBV12-3/TRBV12-4; d_gene: NA; CDR3nt: TGTGCCAGCAGTCCCCTCCGGAATGAGCAGTACTTC; CDR3aa: CASSPLRNEQYF
abundance: many; j_gene: TRBJ2-1; v_gene: TRBV7-2; d_gene: NA; CDR3nt: TGTGCCAGCAGCTTAGCAGCGGCCTCCTACAATGAGCAGTTCTTC; CDR3aa: CASSLAAASYNEQFF
abundance: NA; j_gene: TRBJ1-2; v_gene: TRBV29-1; d_gene: NA; CDR3nt: TGCAGCGTCCCGACAGACCCTAACTATGGCTACACCTTC; CDR3aa: CSVPTDPNYGYTF
abundance: NA; j_gene: TRBJ2-5; v_gene: TRBV2; d_gene: TRBD2; CDR3nt: TGTGCCAGCAGTCGATCAGCTAGCGGGGCTCAAGAGACCCAGTACTTC; CDR3aa: CASSRSASGAQETQYF